Sequencing of this TCR beta chain was carried out in a study of T cell clones after liver transplantation (dated by TCRdb to the late 2010s). Background for the entire study: Samples were obtained from ITN030ST, a randomized trial in which withdrawal of immunosuppression was attempted within 2 years of liver transplantation. Three of the eight recipients were HCV-positive; the others were transplanted for non-autoimmune, non-viral indications. To count as tolerant, a recipient had to stay completely off immunosuppression for at least one year without liver enzymes climbing beyond twice the upper limit of normal. Third party-reactive TCRbeta sequences from pre-transplant MLRs were also identified as an antigen-independent comparator for donor-reactive sequences. The study cohort included 8 liver transplant recipients, of whom 3 were classified as tolerant and 5 as non-tolerant. Until randomization at 12-24 months post-transplant, subjects were given standard immunosuppression, with no induction therapy. Donor-reactive T cell clones were identified by TCRbeta sequencing after a pre-transplant mixed lymphocyte reaction and then tracked in post-transplant blood. Blood samples were collected pre-transplant, then pre-randomization ahead of withdrawal, and finally post-randomization once withdrawal had either been completed or failed.

High-throughput TCRbeta CDR3 sequencing of frozen genomic DNA was performed by immunoSEQ, with PCR amplification, mapping, bias correction and internal controls included. Regarding the original processing steps: Productive rearrangements were kept, and unique TCRbeta sequences were defined by CDR3 nucleotide sequence plus V and J gene. For a sequence to be called donor-reactive, it needed a frequency of at least 0.01% and at least 5-fold expansion in CFSE-low cells compared with unstimulated pre-transplant cells. Minimum frequency thresholds were set for each subject on the basis of the unstimulated sample with the lowest template count, so that a detection power of at least 90% was ensured. Jensen-Shannon divergence between the top 1000 TCRbeta sequences post-transplant and pre-transplant was used to measure repertoire turnover. Changes in detection of donor-reactive sequences were assessed with two-sided Fisher's exact tests. The table was pulled from immuneACCESS by TCRdb, which kept in-frame rearrangements only. Such tables lose some clones; where checked, under half of the loss comes from unresolved V genes, and the rest has no known cause. D and trimming were read from the DNA, whereas the V and J calls and clone size are those reported in that table. The sample table contains 20,000 to 25,000 clones; only one count was recorded for about 83% of them. The ten largest clones represent around 35% of the sample.

Thawed unstimulated PBMCs were stained for CD3, CD4 and CD8 and FACS-sorted into CD3+CD4+ and CD3+CD8+ populations. Each of the 8 studied subjects was randomized to immunosuppression withdrawal. The Qiagen DNeasy Blood and Tissue Kit was used to isolate genomic DNA. This clone occurred once. Its target antigen remains unknown. Within one base of it there is no much larger clone, and no base qualities were kept. Beyond this particular receptor, the publication reports: Because no allograft tissue specimens were available, donor-reactive T cells may have migrated into the graft instead of being deleted. Donor-reactive sequences decreased more than third party-reactive sequences, which suggests partial antigen-specific deletion that was not related to withdrawal success. The conclusions were preliminary, being limited by small, heterogeneous patient numbers and by non-standardized post-transplant time points. Circulating donor-reactive CD4 TCRbeta sequences fell significantly post-transplant in most of the 8 subjects, irrespective of tolerance or HCV status. After accounting for repertoire turnover, donor-reactive detection was significantly reduced in 7 of 8 subjects for CD4 and 8 of 8 for CD8. In a couple of subjects, low numbers of available donor cells limited the measurable donor-reactive repertoire.

The germline ends are 8 bases apart after V is trimmed by 4 bases and J by 8 bases. Its CDR3 holds 11 amino acids, cysteine through phenylalanine. The kept DNA is CDR3 alone, 33 bases in frame from the first base. The germline V gene gives CDR1 as SGHNT and CDR2 as YENEEA. This material consisted of CD8+ T cells from blood, taken approximately 52 months after liver transplant. The chain uses TRBV11-3 and TRBJ1-2, with the D segment identity uncertain. This TCR was recovered from a human patient who received a liver transplant. After a transplant, some T cells may have been passed on by the graft donor. The nucleotides are TGTGCCAGCAGCTCCGGGGAGGGCTACACCTTC. Translated, this gives CASSSGEGYTF.